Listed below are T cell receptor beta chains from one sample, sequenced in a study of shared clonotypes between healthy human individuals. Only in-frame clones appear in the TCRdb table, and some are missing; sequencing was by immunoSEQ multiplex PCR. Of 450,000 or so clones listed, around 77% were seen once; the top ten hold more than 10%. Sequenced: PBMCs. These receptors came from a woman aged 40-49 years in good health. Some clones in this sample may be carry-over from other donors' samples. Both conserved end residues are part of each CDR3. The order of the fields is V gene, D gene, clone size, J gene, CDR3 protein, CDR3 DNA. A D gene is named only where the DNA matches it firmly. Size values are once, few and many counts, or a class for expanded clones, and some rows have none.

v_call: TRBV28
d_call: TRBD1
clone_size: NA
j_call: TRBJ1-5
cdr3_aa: CATDRADQPQHF
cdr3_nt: TGTGCCACGGACAGGGCGGATCAGCCCCAGCATTTT

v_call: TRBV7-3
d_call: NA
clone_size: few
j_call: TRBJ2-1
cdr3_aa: CASSYGRSSYNEQFF
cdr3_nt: TGTGCCAGCAGCTACGGGCGCTCCTCCTACAATGAGCAGTTCTTC

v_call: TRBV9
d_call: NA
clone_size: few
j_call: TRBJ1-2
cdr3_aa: CASSVDRDGYTF
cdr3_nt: TGTGCCAGCAGCGTAGACAGGGATGGCTACACCTTC

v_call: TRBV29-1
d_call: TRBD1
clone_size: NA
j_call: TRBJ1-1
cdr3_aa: CSVGTGGWAEAFF
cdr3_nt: TGCAGCGTCGGGACAGGGGGCTGGGCTGAAGCTTTCTTT

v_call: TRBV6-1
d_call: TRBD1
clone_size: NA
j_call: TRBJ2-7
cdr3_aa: CASSGRTGDEQYF
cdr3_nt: TGTGCCAGCAGTGGCCGGACAGGGGACGAGCAGTACTTC

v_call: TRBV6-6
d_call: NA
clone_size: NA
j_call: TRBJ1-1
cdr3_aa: CASSDLEAFF
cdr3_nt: TGTGCCAGCAGCGACTTAGAAGCTTTCTTT

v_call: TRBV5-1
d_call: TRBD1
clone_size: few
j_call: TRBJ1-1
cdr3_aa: CASSPRGGTGGKTEAFF
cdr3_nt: TGCGCCAGCAGCCCCCGCGGGGGGACAGGGGGTAAGACTGAAGCTTTCTTT

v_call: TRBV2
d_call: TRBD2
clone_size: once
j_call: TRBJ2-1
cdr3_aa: CASSTSGRNNEQFF
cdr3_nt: TGTGCCAGCAGTACTAGCGGCCGTAACAATGAGCAGTTCTTC

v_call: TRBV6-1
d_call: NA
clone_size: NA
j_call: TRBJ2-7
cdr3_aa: CASSEGAGGWYEQYF
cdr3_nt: TGTGCCAGCAGTGAAGGGGCAGGGGGGTGGTACGAGCAGTACTTC

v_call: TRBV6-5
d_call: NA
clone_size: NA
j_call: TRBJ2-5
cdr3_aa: CASNLRAPQETQYF
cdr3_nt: TGTGCCAGCAATTTACGGGCCCCTCAAGAGACCCAGTACTTC

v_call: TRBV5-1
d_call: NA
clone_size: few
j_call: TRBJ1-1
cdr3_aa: CASSKWGADTEAFF
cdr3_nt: TGCGCCAGCAGCAAGTGGGGGGCGGATACTGAAGCTTTCTTT

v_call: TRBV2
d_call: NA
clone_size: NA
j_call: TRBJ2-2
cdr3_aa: CASSESANTGELFF
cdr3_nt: TGTGCCAGCAGTGAAAGTGCGAACACCGGGGAGCTGTTTTTT

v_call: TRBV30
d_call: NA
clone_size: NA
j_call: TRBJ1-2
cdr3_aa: CAWSRRARSNYGYTF
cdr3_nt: TGTGCCTGGAGTCGCCGGGCCCGCTCTAACTATGGCTACACCTTC

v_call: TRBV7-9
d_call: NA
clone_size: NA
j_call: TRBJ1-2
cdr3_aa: CASSYGGFDGYTF
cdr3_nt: TGTGCCAGCAGCTACGGAGGGTTTGATGGCTACACCTTC

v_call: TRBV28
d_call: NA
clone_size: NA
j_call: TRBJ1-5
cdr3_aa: CASLGGNQPQHF
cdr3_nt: TGTGCCAGCCTTGGCGGCAATCAGCCCCAGCATTTT

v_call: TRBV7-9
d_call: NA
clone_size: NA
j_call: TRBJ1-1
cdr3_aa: CASSIRQTSNTEAFF
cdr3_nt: TGTGCCAGCAGCATCCGACAGACCTCGAACACTGAAGCTTTCTTT

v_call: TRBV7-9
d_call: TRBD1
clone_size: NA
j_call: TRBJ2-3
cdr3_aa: CASSQDRAPDTQYF
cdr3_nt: TGTGCCAGCAGCCAGGACAGGGCCCCAGATACGCAGTATTTT

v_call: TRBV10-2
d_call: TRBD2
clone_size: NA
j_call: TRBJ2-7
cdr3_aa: CASSTSGSAYEQYF
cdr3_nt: TGCGCCAGCAGCACTAGCGGGAGTGCCTACGAGCAGTACTTC